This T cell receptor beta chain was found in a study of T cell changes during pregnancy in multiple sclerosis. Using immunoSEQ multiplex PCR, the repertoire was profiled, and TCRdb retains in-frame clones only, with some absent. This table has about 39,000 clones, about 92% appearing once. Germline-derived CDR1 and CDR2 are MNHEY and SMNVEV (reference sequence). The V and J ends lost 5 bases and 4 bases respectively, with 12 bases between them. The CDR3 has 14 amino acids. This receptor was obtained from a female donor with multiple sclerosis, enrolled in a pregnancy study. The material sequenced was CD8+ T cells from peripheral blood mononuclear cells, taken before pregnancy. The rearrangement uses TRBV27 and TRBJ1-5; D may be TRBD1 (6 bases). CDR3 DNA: TGTGCCAGCAGTCACAGGGACCAGAATCAGCCCCAGCATTTT. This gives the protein CASSHRDQNQPQHF.